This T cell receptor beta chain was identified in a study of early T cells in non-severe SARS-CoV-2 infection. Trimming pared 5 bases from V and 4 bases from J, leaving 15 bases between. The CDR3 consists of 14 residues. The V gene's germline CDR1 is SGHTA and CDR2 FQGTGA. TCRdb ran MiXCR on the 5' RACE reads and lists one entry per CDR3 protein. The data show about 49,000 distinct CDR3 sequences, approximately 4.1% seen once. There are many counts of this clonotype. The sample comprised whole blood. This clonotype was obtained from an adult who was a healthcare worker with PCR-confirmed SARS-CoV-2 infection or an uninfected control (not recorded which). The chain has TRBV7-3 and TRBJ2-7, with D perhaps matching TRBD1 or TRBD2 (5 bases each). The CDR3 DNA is TGTGCCAGCAGCATCTTTCCGGGGCCTTACGAGCAGTACTTC. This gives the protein CASSIFPGPYEQYF.